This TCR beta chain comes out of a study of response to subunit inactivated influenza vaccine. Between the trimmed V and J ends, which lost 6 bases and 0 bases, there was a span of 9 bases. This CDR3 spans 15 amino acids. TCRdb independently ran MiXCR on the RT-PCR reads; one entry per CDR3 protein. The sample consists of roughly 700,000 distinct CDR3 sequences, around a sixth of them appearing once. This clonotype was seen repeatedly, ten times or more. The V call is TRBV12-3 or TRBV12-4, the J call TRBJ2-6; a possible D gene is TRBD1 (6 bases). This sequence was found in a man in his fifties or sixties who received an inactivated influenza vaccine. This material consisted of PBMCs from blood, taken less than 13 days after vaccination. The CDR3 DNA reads TGTGCCAGCAGGGACAGTTTCTCTGGGGCCAACGTCCTGACTTTC. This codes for CASRDSFSGANVLTF.